This T cell receptor beta chain was documented in a study of blood T cell repertoires in COVID-19. Study in general: Acute and convalescent COVID-19 specimens originated in the United States, Italy and Spain. PBMCs, B-cell-depleted T cells, or T cells were the source of the cDNA or gDNA that made up the material.

In the original processing: The assay estimated nucleated cells by amplifying reference gene primers. Profiled with immunoSEQ multiplex PCR; TCRdb holds only in-frame clones, not every one. That table gives V, J and clone size, and the DNA gave D and trimming. Altogether around 140,000 clones are present, approximately 85% being singletons, with the ten largest covering less than 2%. Germline lookup yields CDR1 SGHNT and CDR2 YENEEA. The CDR3 totals 15 residues. Losses at the gene ends were 5 bases for V and 1 base for J; bases not matched to a gene: 3. The rearrangement links TRBV11-3 to TRBJ2-1; 9 bases fit TRBD2. Sequencing used peripheral blood. The TCR comes from a man aged 65 to 79 with acute or convalescent COVID-19. The CDR3 protein is CASSLLAGSYNEQFF. The CDR3 DNA reads as TGTGCCAGCAGCCTTCTAGCGGGATCCTACAATGAGCAGTTCTTC. Variable domain in full (rest from reference TRBV11-3 and TRBJ2-1): EAGVVQSPRYKIIEKKQPVAFWCNPISGHNTLYWYLQNLGQGPELLIRYENEEAVDDSQLPKDRFSAERLKGVDSTLKIQPAELGDSAVYLCASSLLAGSYNEQFFGPGTRLTVL.